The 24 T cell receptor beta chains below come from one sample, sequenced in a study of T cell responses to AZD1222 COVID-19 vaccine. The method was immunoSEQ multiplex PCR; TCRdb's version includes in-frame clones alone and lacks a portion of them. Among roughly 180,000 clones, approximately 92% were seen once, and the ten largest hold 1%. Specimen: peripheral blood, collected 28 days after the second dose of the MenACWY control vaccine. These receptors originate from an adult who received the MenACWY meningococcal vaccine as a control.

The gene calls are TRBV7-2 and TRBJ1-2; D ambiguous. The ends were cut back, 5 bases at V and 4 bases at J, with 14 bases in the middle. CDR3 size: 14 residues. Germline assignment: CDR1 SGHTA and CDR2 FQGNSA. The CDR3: CASSPSAGGYGYTF. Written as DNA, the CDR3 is TGTGCCAGCAGCCCAAGTGCGGGAGGCTATGGCTACACCTTC.

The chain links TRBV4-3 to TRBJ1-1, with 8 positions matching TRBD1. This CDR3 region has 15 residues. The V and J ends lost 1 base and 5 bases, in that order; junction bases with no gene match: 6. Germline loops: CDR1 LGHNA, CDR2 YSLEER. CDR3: CASSQGQQGETEAFF. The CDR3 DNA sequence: TGCGCCAGCAGCCAAGGCCAACAGGGGGAGACTGAAGCTTTCTTT.

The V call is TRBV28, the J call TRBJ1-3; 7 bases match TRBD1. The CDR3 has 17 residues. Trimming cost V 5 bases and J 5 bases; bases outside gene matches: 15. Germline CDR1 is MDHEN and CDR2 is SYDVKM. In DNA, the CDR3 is TGTGCCAGCAGTCCCCAAAAGGGGGCGCTCAGGAGAAACACCATATATTTT. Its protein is CASSPQKGALRRNTIYF.

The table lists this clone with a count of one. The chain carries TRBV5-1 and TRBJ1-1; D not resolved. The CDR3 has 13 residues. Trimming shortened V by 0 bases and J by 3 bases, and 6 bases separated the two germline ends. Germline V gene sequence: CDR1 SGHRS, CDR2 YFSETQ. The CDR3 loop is CASSLEADTEAFF. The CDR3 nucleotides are TGCGCCAGCAGCTTGGAAGCTGACACTGAAGCTTTCTTT. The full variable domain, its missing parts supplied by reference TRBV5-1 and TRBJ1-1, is KAGVTQTPRYLIKTRGQQVTLSCSPISGHRSVSWYQQTPGQGLQFLFEYFSETQRNKGNFPGRFSGRQFSNSRSEMNVSTLELGDSALYLCASSLEADTEAFFGQGTRLTVV.

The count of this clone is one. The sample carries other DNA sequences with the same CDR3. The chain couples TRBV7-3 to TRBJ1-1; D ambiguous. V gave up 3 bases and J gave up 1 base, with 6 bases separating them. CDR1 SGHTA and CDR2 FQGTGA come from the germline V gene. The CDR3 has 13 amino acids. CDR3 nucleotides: TGTGCCAGCAGCTTTGGGGAGAACACTGAAGCTTTCTTT. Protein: CASSFGENTEAFF.

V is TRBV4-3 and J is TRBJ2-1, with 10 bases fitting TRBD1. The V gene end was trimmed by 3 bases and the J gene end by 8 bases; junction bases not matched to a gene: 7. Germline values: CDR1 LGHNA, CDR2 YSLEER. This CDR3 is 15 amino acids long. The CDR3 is CASSQRDRGSHEQFF. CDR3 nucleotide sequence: TGCGCCAGCAGCCAGCGGGACAGGGGATCCCATGAGCAGTTCTTC.

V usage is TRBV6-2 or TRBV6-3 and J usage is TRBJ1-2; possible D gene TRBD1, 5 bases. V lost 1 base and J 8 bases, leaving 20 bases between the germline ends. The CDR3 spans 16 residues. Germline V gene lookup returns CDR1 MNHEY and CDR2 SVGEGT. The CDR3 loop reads CASSYYSGTPWRGYTF. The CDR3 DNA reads TGTGCCAGCAGTTACTATTCCGGGACGCCCTGGCGGGGCTACACCTTC.

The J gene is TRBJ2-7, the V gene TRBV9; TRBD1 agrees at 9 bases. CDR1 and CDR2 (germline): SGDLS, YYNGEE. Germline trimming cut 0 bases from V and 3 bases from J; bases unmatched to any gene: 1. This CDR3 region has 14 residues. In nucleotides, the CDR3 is TGTGCCAGCAGCGTAGGGGGACAGGGCTACGAGCAGTACTTC. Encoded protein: CASSVGGQGYEQYF.

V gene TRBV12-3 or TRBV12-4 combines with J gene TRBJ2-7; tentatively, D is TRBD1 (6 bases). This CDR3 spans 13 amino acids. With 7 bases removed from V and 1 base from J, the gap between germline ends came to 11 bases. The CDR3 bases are TGTGCCAGCACCAGGGGTTTTTCCTACGAGCAGTACTTC. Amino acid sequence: CASTRGFSYEQYF.

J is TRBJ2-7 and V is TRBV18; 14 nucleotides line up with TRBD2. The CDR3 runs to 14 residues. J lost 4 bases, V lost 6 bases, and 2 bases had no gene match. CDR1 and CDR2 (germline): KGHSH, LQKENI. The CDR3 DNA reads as TGTGCCAGCTCGGGGACTAGCGGGGGTTACGAGCAGTACTTC. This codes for CASSGTSGGYEQYF.

CDR3 region: CASSPLGAGRNSPLHF. CDR3 in DNA: TGTGCCAGCTCACCCCTCGGGGCAGGGCGGAATTCACCCCTCCACTTT. The genes are TRBV18 and TRBJ1-6; D perhaps matches TRBD1 (5 bases). Germline V gives CDR1 KGHSH, CDR2 LQKENI. Trimming shortened V by 3 bases and J by 7 bases, and 16 bases separated the two germline ends. The CDR3 sequence is 16 residues long. The entire variable domain, with the rest obtained from reference TRBV18 and TRBJ1-6, is as follows: NAGVMQNPRHLVRRRGQEARLRCSPMKGHSHVYWYRQLPEEGLKFMVYLQKENIIDESGMPKERFSAEFPKEGPSILRIQQVVRGDSAAYFCASSPLGAGRNSPLHFGNGTRLTVT.

CDR3 bases: TGTGCCAGTAGCGACTCGACAGGGAACGGTGGCTACACCTTC. It translates to CASSDSTGNGGYTF. The chain uses TRBV19 and TRBJ1-2; TRBD1 matches at 7 bases. With 6 bases clipped from V and 7 bases from J, the junction kept 11 bases outside the gene matches. Germline lookup yields CDR1 LNHDA and CDR2 SQIVND (reference sequence). There are 14 residues in the CDR3.

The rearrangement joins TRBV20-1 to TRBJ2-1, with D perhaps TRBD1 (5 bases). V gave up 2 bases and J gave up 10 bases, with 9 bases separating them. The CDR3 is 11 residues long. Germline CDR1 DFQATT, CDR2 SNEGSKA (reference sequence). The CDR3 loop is CSARQGKEQFF. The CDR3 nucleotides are TGCAGTGCTAGACAGGGAAAGGAGCAGTTCTTC.

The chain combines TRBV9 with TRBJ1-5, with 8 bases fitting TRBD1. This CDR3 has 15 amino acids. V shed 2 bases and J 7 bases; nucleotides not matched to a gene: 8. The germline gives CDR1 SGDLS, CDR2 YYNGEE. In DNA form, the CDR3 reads TGTGCCAGCAGCGTGGGGGGACAGGTTGGCCAGCCCCAGCATTTT. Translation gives CASSVGGQVGQPQHF. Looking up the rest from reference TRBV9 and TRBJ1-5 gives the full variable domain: DSGVTQTPKHLITATGQRVTLRCSPRSGDLSVYWYQQSLDQGLQFLIQYYNGEERAKGNILERFSAQQFPDLHSELNLSSLELGDSALYFCASSVGGQVGQPQHFGDGTRLSIL.

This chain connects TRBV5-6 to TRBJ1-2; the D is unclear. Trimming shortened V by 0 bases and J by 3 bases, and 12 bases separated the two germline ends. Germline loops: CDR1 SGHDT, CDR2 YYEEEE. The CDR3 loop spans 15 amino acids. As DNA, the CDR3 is TGTGCCAGCAGCTTGGGAGTGATCCGGGACTATGGCTACACCTTC. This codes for CASSLGVIRDYGYTF.

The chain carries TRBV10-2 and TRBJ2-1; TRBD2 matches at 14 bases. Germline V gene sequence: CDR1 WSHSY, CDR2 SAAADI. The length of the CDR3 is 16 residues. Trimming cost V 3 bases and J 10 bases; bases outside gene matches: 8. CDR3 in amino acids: CASSDATSGGAREQFF. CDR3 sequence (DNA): TGCGCCAGCAGTGATGCGACTAGCGGGGGGGCACGGGAGCAGTTCTTC.

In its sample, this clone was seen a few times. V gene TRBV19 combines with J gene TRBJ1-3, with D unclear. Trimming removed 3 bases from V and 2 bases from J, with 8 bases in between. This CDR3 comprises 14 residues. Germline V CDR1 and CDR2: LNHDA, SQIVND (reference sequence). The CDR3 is CASSIVLTGNTIYF. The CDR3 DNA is TGTGCCAGTAGTATCGTGTTAACTGGAAACACCATATATTTT.

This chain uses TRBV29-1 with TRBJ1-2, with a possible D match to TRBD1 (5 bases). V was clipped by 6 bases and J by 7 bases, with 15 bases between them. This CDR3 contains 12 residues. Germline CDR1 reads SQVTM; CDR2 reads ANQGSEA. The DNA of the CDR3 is TGCAGCGTACGCAGGGAAGGTTCTGGCTACACCTTC. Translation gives CSVRREGSGYTF. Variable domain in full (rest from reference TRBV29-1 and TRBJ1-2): SAVISQKPSRDICQRGTSLTIQCQVDSQVTMMFWYRQQPGQSLTLIATANQGSEATYESGFVIDKFPISRPNLTFSTLTVSNMSPEDSSIYLCSVRREGSGYTFGSGTRLTVV.

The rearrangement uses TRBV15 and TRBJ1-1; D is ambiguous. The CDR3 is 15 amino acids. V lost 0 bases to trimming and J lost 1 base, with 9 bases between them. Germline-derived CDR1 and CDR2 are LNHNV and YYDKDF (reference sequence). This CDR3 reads CATSRDRIRNTEAFF. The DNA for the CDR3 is TGTGCCACCAGCAGAGACCGGATTCGGAACACTGAAGCTTTCTTT.

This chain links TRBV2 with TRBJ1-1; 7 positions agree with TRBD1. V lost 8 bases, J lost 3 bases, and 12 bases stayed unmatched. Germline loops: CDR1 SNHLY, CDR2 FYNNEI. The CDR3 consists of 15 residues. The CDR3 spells CASFLGGRGDTEAFF. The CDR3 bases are TGTGCCAGCTTTTTGGGGGGCAGGGGGGACACTGAAGCTTTCTTT.

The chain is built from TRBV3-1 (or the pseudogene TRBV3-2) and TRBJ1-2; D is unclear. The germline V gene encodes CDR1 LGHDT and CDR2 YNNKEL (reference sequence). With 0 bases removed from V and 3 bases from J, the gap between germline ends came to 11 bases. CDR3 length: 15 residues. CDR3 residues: CASSQDNADYYGYTF. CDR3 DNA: TGTGCCAGCAGCCAAGATAACGCGGACTACTATGGCTACACCTTC.

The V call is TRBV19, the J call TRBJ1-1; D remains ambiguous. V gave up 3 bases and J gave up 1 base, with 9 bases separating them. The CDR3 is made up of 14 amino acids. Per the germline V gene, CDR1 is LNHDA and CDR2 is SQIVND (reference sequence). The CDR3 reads CASSIGTTNTEAFF. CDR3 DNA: TGTGCCAGTAGTATTGGCACCACGAACACTGAAGCTTTCTTT.

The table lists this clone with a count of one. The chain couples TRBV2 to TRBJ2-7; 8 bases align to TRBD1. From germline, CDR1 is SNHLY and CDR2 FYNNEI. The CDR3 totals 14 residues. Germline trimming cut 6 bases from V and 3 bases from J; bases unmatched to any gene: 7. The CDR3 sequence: CASSEQGVGYEQYF. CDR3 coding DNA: TGTGCCAGCAGCGAACAGGGGGTCGGCTACGAGCAGTACTTC.

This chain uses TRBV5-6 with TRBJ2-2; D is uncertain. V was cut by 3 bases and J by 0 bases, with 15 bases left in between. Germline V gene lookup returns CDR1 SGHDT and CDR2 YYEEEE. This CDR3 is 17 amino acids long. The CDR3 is CASSSAPAAPNTGELFF. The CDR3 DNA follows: TGTGCCAGCAGCTCAGCCCCGGCAGCCCCGAACACCGGGGAGCTGTTTTTT.